A single sample gave rise to the 18 T cell receptor beta chains below, sequenced in a study of beta chain features in type 1 diabetes. cDNA synthesis used the whole RNA isolate, giving expressed TCRB sequences. Sequenced by immunoSEQ multiplex PCR; TCRdb stores in-frame clones only, minus some. This table has 900,000 or so clones, under 20% appearing once. Sample: naive CD4+ T cells from blood. Receptor source: a woman aged 18-29 years in good health.

This clone was detected a few times. This chain connects TRBV7-9 to TRBJ2-5; D gene unclear. The length of the CDR3 is 14 residues. Germline CDR1 SEHNR, CDR2 FQNEAQ (reference sequence). The V gene lost 7 bases and the J gene lost 2 bases, with 14 bases spanning the gap. The CDR3 sequence is CASIKGWKQETQYF. The CDR3, as DNA: TGTGCCAGCATCAAGGGATGGAAACAAGAGACCCAGTACTTC.

This clone was recorded a few times. The J gene is TRBJ1-1, the V gene TRBV4-1, with TRBD1 as a possible D gene (5 bases). CDR1 and CDR2 from the germline V gene are MGHRA and YSYEKL. There are 14 residues in the CDR3. V lost 6 bases and J 11 bases, leaving 22 bases between the germline ends. The CDR3 DNA sequence: TGCGCCAGCAGTGATGCTCCGGGACCGCAAATTGCTTTCTTT. It encodes CASSDAPGPQIAFF.

This clone occurred a few times. J is TRBJ2-6 and V is TRBV19, with 7 positions matching TRBD1. The CDR3 consists of 16 residues. In germline, CDR1 is LNHDA, CDR2 SQIVND (reference sequence). V lost 6 bases, J lost 0 bases, and 5 bases stayed unmatched. The CDR3 region has the DNA TGTGCCAGTAGCAAGGACAGGACCTCTGGGGCCAACGTCCTGACTTTC. This gives the protein CASSKDRTSGANVLTF.

This chain joins TRBV19 and TRBJ1-5, with D perhaps TRBD1 (5 bases). Germline CDR1 reads LNHDA; CDR2 reads SQIVND (reference sequence). The CDR3 sequence is 11 residues long. Trimming took off 11 bases at V and 7 bases at J, with 12 bases between the two ends. CDR3 region: CASGVGQPQHF. The CDR3 bases are TGTGCCTCGGGGGTTGGACAGCCCCAGCATTTT.

This clone was seen only a few times. The V and J genes are TRBV28 and TRBJ2-7, with TRBD2 as a possible D gene (6 bases). There are 16 residues in the CDR3. Looked up from germline, CDR1 is MDHEN and CDR2 is SYDVKM. V lost 4 bases to trimming and J lost 3 bases, with 19 bases between them. CDR3 sequence: CASSSSSGTLYYEQYF. DNA of the CDR3: TGTGCCAGCAGTTCCTCGTCCGGGACTCTCTACTACGAGCAGTACTTC.

The chain employs TRBV4-3 and TRBJ2-1, with unresolved D. The CDR3 loop spans 16 amino acids. Germline V lookup: CDR1 LGHNA, CDR2 YSLEER. Trimming cost V 4 bases and J 0 bases, with 13 bases left between them. CDR3 sequence (DNA): TGCGCCAGCAGCCCCAGAGCCCAGAGCTCCTACAATGAGCAGTTCTTC. Translation: CASSPRAQSSYNEQFF.

The table lists this clone with a few counts. The V gene is TRBV7-3, the J gene TRBJ1-1; no definite D call. This CDR3 spans 13 amino acids. V shed 4 bases and J shed 0 bases, with 6 bases lying between them. The germline gives CDR1 SGHTA, CDR2 FQGTGA. CDR3 region: CASSSSVNTEAFF. The CDR3 coding sequence is TGTGCCAGCAGCTCTTCGGTGAACACTGAAGCTTTCTTT.

The rearrangement uses TRBV7-9 and TRBJ2-3, with D tentatively TRBD2 (6 bases). V lost 4 bases, J lost 3 bases, and 17 bases lay in between. In germline, CDR1 is SEHNR, CDR2 FQNEAQ (reference sequence). CDR3 length: 16 amino acids. The CDR3 region is CASSSLGRLGTDTQYF. CDR3 sequence (DNA): TGTGCCAGCAGCTCCCTTGGGCGACTAGGGACAGATACGCAGTATTTT.

This chain links TRBV7-6 with TRBJ2-5; no reliable D call. The CDR3 loop spans 13 amino acids. Deletions cut 6 bases from V and 4 bases from J, with 12 bases between. Germline-derived CDR1 and CDR2 are SGHVS and FNYEAQ. This chain's CDR3 is CASSYTGAETQYF. DNA of the CDR3: TGTGCCAGCAGTTACACGGGCGCAGAGACCCAGTACTTC.

This chain connects TRBV5-1 to TRBJ2-3; TRBD2 aligns across 9 bases. CDR3 length equals 15 residues. Germline-derived CDR1 and CDR2 are SGHRS and YFSETQ. The V gene end was trimmed by 5 bases and the J gene end by 3 bases; junction bases not matched to a gene: 7. As DNA, the CDR3 is TGCGCCAGCAGTGGTAGCGGGAGTGGGACAGATACGCAGTATTTT. Translating gives CASSGSGSGTDTQYF.

The CDR3 protein is CASSQQGARKLFF. CDR3 nucleotide sequence: TGTGCCAGCAGTCAACAGGGGGCGCGAAAGTTGTTTTTT. V is TRBV27 and J is TRBJ1-4; 9 nucleotides agree with TRBD1. This CDR3 has 13 amino acids. Germline CDR1 MNHEY, CDR2 SMNVEV (reference sequence). V trimming: 5 bases; J trimming: 15 bases; junction bases outside the gene matches: 10.

V is TRBV18 and J is TRBJ2-4; TRBD2 aligns across 8 bases. In germline, CDR1 is KGHSH, CDR2 LQKENI. The CDR3 extends over 17 amino acids. J gave up 7 bases and V 4 bases, and 15 bases lay outside the gene matches. The chain's CDR3 is CASSLNKPGLVGNIQYF. Here the CDR3 DNA reads TGTGCCAGCTCACTAAATAAACCGGGACTAGTGGGCAACATTCAGTACTTC.

The chain joins TRBV7-2 to TRBJ2-1; D gene unclear. Trimming cost V 2 bases and J 6 bases, with 5 bases left between them. Germline V lookup: CDR1 SGHTA, CDR2 FQGNSA. This CDR3 region has 12 residues. The CDR3 reads CASSLSPNEQFF. Written as DNA, the CDR3 is TGTGCCAGCAGCTTATCCCCCAATGAGCAGTTCTTC.

The J gene is TRBJ2-3, the V gene TRBV9; D is tentatively TRBD1 or TRBD2 (5 bases each). V shed 4 bases and J shed 4 bases, with 10 bases lying between them. The germline gives CDR1 SGDLS, CDR2 YYNGEE. The CDR3 runs 13 residues. CDR3 sequence reads: CASSPGTADTQYF. The CDR3 DNA sequence: TGTGCCAGCAGCCCCGGGACCGCAGATACGCAGTATTTT.

This clone was picked up a small number of times. The rearrangement uses TRBV10-3 and TRBJ2-7; 7 bases map to TRBD1. With V trimmed by 2 bases and J by 6 bases, 7 bases remained unmatched. This CDR3 is 14 amino acids long. The germline gives CDR1 ENHRY, CDR2 SYGVKD. The CDR3 sequence is CAISESPTGVEQYF. The CDR3 coding sequence is TGTGCCATCAGTGAGAGCCCAACAGGGGTCGAGCAGTACTTC.

The gene calls are TRBV29-1 and TRBJ2-1; the D is unclear. This CDR3 contains 13 residues. The germline CDR1 and CDR2 sequences are SQVTM and ANQGSEA. V lost 7 bases and J 6 bases, leaving 16 bases between the germline ends. The DNA of the CDR3 is TGCAGCGCCGCCCCTCGGGTCCTCAATGAGCAGTTCTTC. Encoded protein: CSAAPRVLNEQFF.

With respect to this clone: Other DNA sequences in this specimen translate into the identical CDR3. V gene TRBV28 combines with J gene TRBJ2-7; maybe TRBD1 (6 bases). CDR1 is MDHEN, CDR2 SYDVKM, per germline. CDR3 length equals 13 residues. The ends were cut back, 2 bases at V and 4 bases at J, with 9 bases in the middle. This chain's CDR3 is CASSLGGRYEQYF. CDR3 nucleotides: TGTGCCAGCAGTTTAGGGGGCAGGTACGAGCAGTACTTC.

The chain combines TRBV6-1 with TRBJ2-3; D possibly corresponds to TRBD1 (5 bases). This CDR3 has 13 residues. V was shortened by 7 bases and J by 3 bases, with 11 bases between the two germline ends. The germline V gene encodes CDR1 MNHNS and CDR2 SASEGT. CDR3 in DNA: TGTGCCAGCAACGATCGACAGACAGATACGCAGTATTTT. Protein sequence: CASNDRQTDTQYF.